This T cell receptor beta chain was recorded in a study of CD8 T cells in Susac syndrome. An input of about 0.5 to 1 ug of RNA was subjected to reverse transcription using random hexamers. TCRdb passed the immunoSEQ multiplex PCR reads through MiXCR, listing each CDR3 protein once. Seen here are about 180,000 distinct CDR3 sequences, about 95% observed once, and the top ten hold 0.085% to 0.1%. V lost 1 base, J lost 0 bases, and 8 bases lay in between. In germline, CDR1 is SGHRS, CDR2 YFSETQ. The CDR3 runs to 14 residues. Input material: CD4+ T cells from PBMCs. The chain employs TRBV5-1 and TRBJ2-7; no clear D. This receptor was taken from a human donor with Susac syndrome. The CDR3 here is CASSLSPTSYEQYF. CDR3 DNA sequence: TGCGCCAGCAGCTTGAGCCCTACCTCCTACGAGCAGTACTTC.